This TCR beta chain was observed in a study of control samples from healthy donors and cancer patients. Sequencing was performed with immunoSEQ multiplex PCR; in TCRdb, only in-frame clones are kept and a portion is missing. This table has tens of thousands of clones, roughly nine tenths appearing once. The CDR3 extends over 16 amino acids. Germline loops: CDR1 LGHDT, CDR2 YNNKEL (reference sequence). J lost 3 bases, V lost 8 bases, and 11 bases had no gene match. What was sequenced was PBMCs. The sequence was collected from a man aged 30 to 45 with colorectal cancer. The V and J genes are TRBV3-1 (or the pseudogene TRBV3-2) and TRBJ2-2, with 8 bases that match TRBD1. This chain's CDR3 is CASHMQGARDTGELFF. The DNA for the CDR3 is TGTGCCAGCCATATGCAGGGGGCGAGGGACACCGGGGAGCTGTTTTTT.